The clone carrying this TCR beta chain was counted ten times or more. The time point: newly diagnosed GD, antithyroid drugs for less than 3 months. The TCR library used RNA extracted from PBMCs. Construction of the TCR beta libraries employed iRepertoire HTBI primers in conjunction with Arm-PCR of CDR3 regions. From the multiplex PCR reads, TCRdb called clonotypes with MiXCR, one entry per CDR3 protein. The table records around 400,000 distinct CDR3 sequences, 12% of them present only once. This sample was included in a study of regulatory T cells in long-lasting Graves disease. This sample was also put to use in a study of T cells in Graves' hyperthyroidism and ophthalmopathy. As reported in that work: The study defined stable Graves' hyperthyroidism as no ophthalmopathy progression within 18 months. Any patient presenting with uncontrolled infection, other autoimmune disease, pregnancy or lactation was left out. Using 13 V-J features, a model discriminated ophthalmopathy from stable hyperthyroidism.

This receptor was identified in a woman aged 18-35 years with Graves disease. Here the sequenced sample was peripheral blood mononuclear cells (PBMCs), taken at new diagnosis, from a patient treated with antithyroid drugs.

Written as DNA, the CDR3 is TGTGCCAGCAGCCCCGAGGACTTAGAAACCATATATTTT. As protein: CASSPEDLETIYF. The V gene is TRBV11-2, the J gene TRBJ1-3, with D unresolved. The germline gives CDR1 SGHAT, CDR2 FQNNGV. V lost 5 bases, J lost 10 bases, and 15 bases lay in between. The CDR3 is 13 residues long.